These 21 T cell receptor beta chains came from one sample sequenced in a study of preoperative IRX-2 immunotherapy in early breast cancer. This table comes from immunoSEQ multiplex PCR, and its TCRdb copy is limited to in-frame clones, with some not included. The sample carries about 26,000 clones, around 90% recorded once. Treatment meaning: preoperative locoregional IRX-2 cytokine immunotherapy. The sample was gathered from a patient treated with IRX-2 immunotherapy. All receptors derive from a human donor with breast cancer.

The chain links TRBV5-1 to TRBJ2-3, with D perhaps TRBD2 (6 bases). Trimming cost V 0 bases and J 2 bases, with 13 bases left between them. Germline values: CDR1 SGHRS, CDR2 YFSETQ. This CDR3 region has 16 residues. CDR3 DNA sequence: TGCGCCAGCAGCTTGGCCCCGGCTAGCGTCACAGATACGCAGTATTTT. As protein: CASSLAPASVTDTQYF. The entire variable domain, with the rest obtained from reference TRBV5-1 and TRBJ2-3, is as follows: KAGVTQTPRYLIKTRGQQVTLSCSPISGHRSVSWYQQTPGQGLQFLFEYFSETQRNKGNFPGRFSGRQFSNSRSEMNVSTLELGDSALYLCASSLAPASVTDTQYFGPGTRLTVL.

This clone was picked up one time. J is TRBJ2-1 and V is TRBV6-5; D is possibly TRBD1 or TRBD2 (5 bases each). Germline V CDR1 and CDR2: MNHEY, SVGAGI. There are 14 residues in the CDR3. With 6 bases removed from V and 6 bases from J, the gap between germline ends came to 15 bases. CDR3 sequence (DNA): TGTGCCAGCAGACGGGACCTGATCGCCAATGAGCAGTTCTTC. It translates to CASRRDLIANEQFF.

V usage is TRBV11-2 and J usage is TRBJ2-1, with TRBD2 matching 9 bases. Germline trimming cut 6 bases from V and 9 bases from J; bases unmatched to any gene: 15. Germline V gives CDR1 SGHAT, CDR2 FQNNGV. This CDR3 has 16 amino acids. DNA of the CDR3: TGTGCCAGCAGAATAGGTGCGGGGGGGGCCGACACTGAGCAGTTCTTC. It yields the protein CASRIGAGGADTEQFF.

Points on this clone: At one of its ends the junction is not consistent with the germline gene, which may arise from a read error. J is TRBJ2-3 and V is TRBV14; 8 bases are shared with TRBD1. CDR3 length: 15 amino acids. In germline, CDR1 is SGHDN, CDR2 FVKESK. CDR3 region: CASSQGAGGTGTQYF. CDR3 DNA: TGTGCCAGCAGCCAAGGAGCAGGGGGCACAGGTACGCAGTATTTT.

The rearrangement joins TRBV5-1 to TRBJ2-2; D gene ambiguous. V was shortened by 8 bases and J by 6 bases, with 14 bases between the two germline ends. CDR1 is SGHRS, CDR2 YFSETQ, per germline. CDR3 length equals 13 residues. The CDR3: CASGEGFAGELFF. CDR3 in DNA: TGCGCCAGTGGAGAAGGTTTTGCCGGGGAGCTGTTTTTT.

CDR3 coding DNA: TGTGCCAGCAAACCCTACCCCGGTTTGACCGGGGAGCTGTTTTTT. Protein: CASKPYPGLTGELFF. The chain combines TRBV6-5 with TRBJ2-2; D is unresolved. The CDR3 covers 15 residues. The germline V gene has CDR1 MNHEY and CDR2 SVGAGI. Trimming cost V 7 bases and J 5 bases, with 17 bases left between them.

The count of this clone is one. The rearrangement joins TRBV11-3 to TRBJ2-3, with 10 bases that match TRBD1. V trimming: 3 bases; J trimming: 5 bases; junction bases outside the gene matches: 2. This CDR3 comprises 14 residues. CDR1 is SGHNT and CDR2 is YENEEA in the germline V gene. CDR3 nucleotides: TGTGCCAGCAGCTTCGGGACAGGGGTAGATACGCAGTATTTT. It is translated as CASSFGTGVDTQYF. Combining the CDR3 with reference TRBV11-3 and TRBJ2-3 gives the whole variable domain EAGVVQSPRYKIIEKKQPVAFWCNPISGHNTLYWYLQNLGQGPELLIRYENEEAVDDSQLPKDRFSAERLKGVDSTLKIQPAELGDSAVYLCASSFGTGVDTQYFGPGTRLTVL.

The J gene is TRBJ2-7, the V gene TRBV2; tentative D call: TRBD1 (5 bases). The V gene's germline CDR1 is SNHLY and CDR2 FYNNEI. The germline V and J ends were trimmed by 6 bases and 7 bases, with 13 bases remaining between them. The CDR3 length is 12 residues. CDR3 loop: CASRESGWEQYF. CDR3 coding DNA: TGTGCCAGCAGGGAATCAGGGTGGGAGCAGTACTTC.

The chain is built from TRBV7-9 and TRBJ1-2; no definite D call. CDR1 and CDR2 (germline): SEHNR, FQNEAQ (reference sequence). The CDR3 is 13 residues long. Trimming stripped 3 bases from V and 9 bases from J, with 14 bases between. The CDR3 nucleotides are TGTGCCAGCAGCTTTCGGGGAGAGAGAAGCTACACCTTC. Amino acid sequence: CASSFRGERSYTF.

The J gene is TRBJ1-4, the V gene TRBV5-1, with 9 bases aligning to TRBD1. CDR3 size: 14 residues. Per the germline V gene, CDR1 is SGHRS and CDR2 is YFSETQ. V lost 3 bases to trimming and J lost 8 bases; unmatched junction nucleotides: 5. The CDR3 DNA follows: TGCGCCAGCAGCTCAGGGACAGGGAGGGAAAAACTGTTTTTT. Encoded protein: CASSSGTGREKLFF.

The chain recombines TRBV27 with TRBJ2-3; D possibly matches TRBD1 or TRBD2 (5 bases each). The CDR3 consists of 16 residues. Germline V gene sequence: CDR1 MNHEY, CDR2 SMNVEV (reference sequence). V gave up 7 bases and J gave up 4 bases, with 21 bases separating them. The CDR3 sequence: CASKRDPGFYADTQYF. CDR3 sequence (DNA): TGTGCCAGCAAGAGGGACCCAGGGTTTTATGCAGATACGCAGTATTTT.

This sequence joins TRBV11-2 and TRBJ2-3; D is uncertain. Trimming took 5 bases from V and 1 from J, leaving 10 bases between them. Germline-derived CDR1 and CDR2 are SGHAT and FQNNGV. The CDR3 runs to 14 residues. Here the CDR3 reads CASSPRRGTDTQYF. DNA for the CDR3: TGTGCCAGCAGCCCCAGAAGAGGCACAGATACGCAGTATTTT.

The chain recombines TRBV9 with TRBJ1-6; no definite D call. Per germline, CDR1 SGDLS and CDR2 YYNGEE. The CDR3 covers 13 residues. Trimming left V 5 bases short and J 6 bases short, with 9 bases between. The CDR3 region is CASSRGSNSPLHF. CDR3 DNA sequence: TGTGCCAGCAGTCGAGGTTCTAATTCACCCCTCCACTTT. Variable domain in full (rest from reference TRBV9 and TRBJ1-6): DSGVTQTPKHLITATGQRVTLRCSPRSGDLSVYWYQQSLDQGLQFLIQYYNGEERAKGNILERFSAQQFPDLHSELNLSSLELGDSALYFCASSRGSNSPLHFGNGTRLTVT.

The V gene is TRBV5-1, the J gene TRBJ2-1; D unresolved. This CDR3 is 14 amino acids long. The germline V gene encodes CDR1 SGHRS and CDR2 YFSETQ. V lost 0 bases to trimming and J lost 3 bases, with 7 bases between them. In DNA form, the CDR3 reads TGCGCCAGCAGCTTGGACGTTGGCTACAATGAGCAGTTCTTC. It codes for CASSLDVGYNEQFF.

This clone appeared once. The rearrangement uses TRBV27 and TRBJ2-7; 11 bases align to TRBD1. CDR1 and CDR2 (germline): MNHEY, SMNVEV (reference sequence). V trimming: 3 bases; J trimming: 5 bases; junction bases outside the gene matches: 6. The CDR3 is made up of 15 amino acids. The CDR3: CASSLGQGDLDEQYF. The CDR3 region has the DNA TGTGCCAGCAGTTTGGGACAGGGGGATCTCGACGAGCAGTACTTC.

The gene calls are TRBV19 and TRBJ2-3, with unresolved D. This CDR3 comprises 13 residues. Germline values: CDR1 LNHDA, CDR2 SQIVND (reference sequence). V lost 6 bases to trimming and J lost 5 bases, with 12 bases between them. The CDR3 bases are TGTGCCAGTAGCAATGGTGTGGAAGATACGCAGTATTTT. Amino acids: CASSNGVEDTQYF. The variable domain in full, completed from reference TRBV19 and TRBJ2-3, reads DGGITQSPKYLFRKEGQNVTLSCEQNLNHDAMYWYRQDPGQGLRLIYYSQIVNDFQKGDIAEGYSVSREKKESFPLTVTSAQKNPTAFYLCASSNGVEDTQYFGPGTRLTVL.

V is TRBV11-2 and J is TRBJ1-1; the D gene is possibly TRBD1 (5 bases). Trimming left V 1 base short and J 5 bases short, with 11 bases between. This CDR3 is 14 amino acids long. Germline V CDR1 and CDR2: SGHAT, FQNNGV. The CDR3, as DNA: TGTGCCAGCAGCTTAGGGCGACAGCGGACTGAAGCTTTCTTT. This gives the protein CASSLGRQRTEAFF.

J is TRBJ2-3 and V is TRBV29-1; 7 nucleotides line up with TRBD1. The CDR3 totals 14 residues. Trimming removed 7 bases from V and 3 bases from J; junction bases left unmatched: 10. Germline V lookup: CDR1 SQVTM, CDR2 ANQGSEA. The DNA of the CDR3 is TGCAGCGCCACGACAGGGAGTACGACAGATACGCAGTATTTT. Its translation is CSATTGSTTDTQYF.

The chain employs TRBV5-6 and TRBJ1-2; D gene uncertain. This CDR3 is built from 15 residues. Germline V gives CDR1 SGHDT, CDR2 YYEEEE. The V end lost 2 bases, the J end lost 2 bases, and 13 bases lay between the germline ends. CDR3 amino acids: CASSLAAGSNYGYTF. CDR3 bases: TGTGCCAGCAGCTTAGCAGCGGGGTCGAACTATGGCTACACCTTC. Looking up the rest from reference TRBV5-6 and TRBJ1-2 gives the full variable domain: DAGVTQSPTHLIKTRGQQVTLRCSPKSGHDTVSWYQQALGQGPQFIFQYYEEEERQRGNFPDRFSGHQFPNYSSELNVNALLLGDSALYLCASSLAAGSNYGYTFGSGTRLTVV.

Written as DNA, the CDR3 is TGTGCCAGCAGTTTAGTTGAGCAGTTCTTC. Translated: CASSLVEQFF. This rearrangement joins TRBV28 to TRBJ2-1, with D uncertain. CDR1 is MDHEN and CDR2 is SYDVKM in the germline V gene. The CDR3 length is 10 residues. V gave up 2 bases and J gave up 9 bases, with 2 bases separating them.

The chain has TRBV10-3 and TRBJ2-2; 8 bases agree with TRBD1. The J segment lost 4 bases and the V segment lost 10 bases, leaving 5 bases of the junction unmatched. Looked up from germline, CDR1 is ENHRY and CDR2 is SYGVKD. The CDR3 contains 13 residues. The CDR3 loop is CATRGPGTGELFF. In DNA, the CDR3 is TGTGCCACCAGGGGGCCGGGCACCGGGGAGCTGTTTTTT.